A selection of T cell receptor beta chains follows, all from one sample in a study of blood T cell repertoires in COVID-19. This table comes from immunoSEQ multiplex PCR, and its TCRdb copy is limited to in-frame clones, with some not included. Of some 360,000 clones listed, roughly 89% are singletons. The specimen sequenced was peripheral blood. The receptors stem from a woman aged 60-75 years with COVID-19, enrolled during active disease. CDR3s include the opening cysteine and the closing phenylalanine or tryptophan. A D gene is named only where the DNA matches it firmly. Where a row states a size, it is once, few, many or the class of an expanded clone; other rows omit it.

CDR3aa: CASSLQGTGANVLTF; CDR3nt: TGTGCCAGCAGTCTACAGGGGACCGGGGCCAACGTCCTGACTTTC; d_gene: TRBD1; j_gene: TRBJ2-6; abundance: NA; v_gene: TRBV6-2/TRBV6-3
CDR3aa: CAWRETGTVSGNTIYF; CDR3nt: TGTGCCTGGAGGGAGACAGGAACTGTCTCTGGAAACACCATATATTTT; d_gene: NA; j_gene: TRBJ1-3; abundance: NA; v_gene: TRBV30
CDR3aa: CSVGTDQPQHF; CDR3nt: TGCAGCGTTGGCACGGATCAGCCCCAGCATTTT; d_gene: NA; j_gene: TRBJ1-5; abundance: few; v_gene: TRBV29-1
CDR3aa: CAVSGGRTNEKLFF; CDR3nt: TGTGCCGTCTCAGGGGGTAGAACTAATGAAAAACTGTTTTTT; d_gene: TRBD1; j_gene: TRBJ1-4; abundance: NA; v_gene: TRBV10-3
CDR3aa: CAISESVEDLNTEAFF; CDR3nt: TGTGCCATCAGTGAGTCTGTGGAGGACTTAAACACTGAAGCTTTCTTT; d_gene: NA; j_gene: TRBJ1-1; abundance: NA; v_gene: TRBV10-3
CDR3aa: CASSYSFTGFNEKLFF; CDR3nt: TGTGCCAGCAGTTACTCGTTCACAGGTTTTAACGAAAAACTGTTTTTT; d_gene: NA; j_gene: TRBJ1-4; abundance: NA; v_gene: TRBV6-5
CDR3aa: CASSYSGAGGRTEAFF; CDR3nt: TGTGCCAGCAGTTACTCCGGGGCGGGGGGCCGGACTGAAGCTTTCTTT; d_gene: NA; j_gene: TRBJ1-1; abundance: once; v_gene: TRBV6-5
CDR3aa: CASSPGLDGTQYF; CDR3nt: TGTGCCAGCAGCCCAGGACTAGATGGGACCCAGTACTTC; d_gene: TRBD2; j_gene: TRBJ2-5; abundance: NA; v_gene: TRBV5-4
CDR3aa: CASSPTRTTHYGYTF; CDR3nt: TGTGCCAGTAGTCCGACAAGGACAACCCACTATGGCTACACCTTC; d_gene: NA; j_gene: TRBJ1-2; abundance: NA; v_gene: TRBV19
CDR3aa: CASSPTATSPFNEKLFF; CDR3nt: TGTGCCAGCAGCCCCACCGCTACGAGTCCTTTTAATGAAAAACTGTTTTTT; d_gene: NA; j_gene: TRBJ1-4; abundance: NA; v_gene: TRBV5-6
CDR3aa: CASSSNRAGNTEAFF; CDR3nt: TGTGCCAGCAGCTCCAACAGGGCGGGGAACACTGAAGCTTTCTTT; d_gene: NA; j_gene: TRBJ1-1; abundance: NA; v_gene: TRBV11-1
CDR3aa: CAWSVYQGAGPLHF; CDR3nt: TGTGCCTGGAGTGTATATCAGGGGGCAGGACCCCTCCACTTT; d_gene: TRBD1; j_gene: TRBJ1-6; abundance: NA; v_gene: TRBV30
CDR3aa: CASRRGWTEAFF; CDR3nt: TGTGCCAGCAGGCGGGGTTGGACTGAAGCTTTCTTT; d_gene: NA; j_gene: TRBJ1-1; abundance: once; v_gene: TRBV28
CDR3aa: CASSPPIVRGYTEAFF; CDR3nt: TGTGCCAGCTCACCACCGATTGTCAGGGGGTACACTGAAGCTTTCTTT; d_gene: TRBD1; j_gene: TRBJ1-1; abundance: NA; v_gene: TRBV18
CDR3aa: CASSRVLNRGTNYGYTF; CDR3nt: TGTGCCAGCAGCCGAGTATTAAACAGGGGGACTAACTATGGCTACACCTTC; d_gene: TRBD1; j_gene: TRBJ1-2; abundance: NA; v_gene: TRBV14
CDR3aa: CAISLQGGNQPQHF; CDR3nt: TGTGCCATCAGTTTACAGGGCGGCAATCAGCCCCAGCATTTT; d_gene: NA; j_gene: TRBJ1-5; abundance: once; v_gene: TRBV10-3
CDR3aa: CASSHTRAGSGNTIYF; CDR3nt: TGTGCCAGCTCACACACGCGGGCGGGCTCTGGAAACACCATATATTTT; d_gene: NA; j_gene: TRBJ1-3; abundance: NA; v_gene: TRBV18
CDR3aa: CAGGRQPQHF; CDR3nt: TGTGCAGGGGGCAGGCAGCCCCAGCATTTT; d_gene: TRBD1; j_gene: TRBJ1-5; abundance: NA; v_gene: TRBV19
CDR3aa: CAWSVGVNTGELFF; CDR3nt: TGTGCCTGGAGTGTAGGAGTGAACACCGGGGAGCTGTTTTTT; d_gene: NA; j_gene: TRBJ2-2; abundance: few; v_gene: TRBV30
CDR3aa: CASSVDRGETQYF; CDR3nt: TGCGCCAGCAGCGTGGACAGGGGAGAGACCCAGTACTTC; d_gene: TRBD1; j_gene: TRBJ2-5; abundance: NA; v_gene: TRBV5-1
CDR3aa: CASSLTSSGVTDTQYF; CDR3nt: TGCGCCAGCAGCTTGACTTCTAGCGGGGTAACAGATACGCAGTATTTT; d_gene: TRBD2; j_gene: TRBJ2-3; abundance: NA; v_gene: TRBV5-1
CDR3aa: CASSSGQYNSPLHF; CDR3nt: TGTGCCAGCAGCTCGGGACAGTATAATTCACCCCTCCACTTT; d_gene: TRBD1; j_gene: TRBJ1-6; abundance: NA; v_gene: TRBV7-9
CDR3aa: CASTEQTGLFTEAFF; CDR3nt: TGTGCCAGCACCGAACAGACAGGGTTGTTTACTGAAGCTTTCTTT; d_gene: TRBD1; j_gene: TRBJ1-1; abundance: NA; v_gene: TRBV5-6
CDR3aa: CAWSGRMNTEAFF; CDR3nt: TGTGCCTGGAGTGGGAGGATGAACACTGAAGCTTTCTTT; d_gene: NA; j_gene: TRBJ1-1; abundance: NA; v_gene: TRBV30
CDR3aa: CASQQGGNQPQHF; CDR3nt: TGTGCCAGTCAACAGGGAGGCAATCAGCCCCAGCATTTT; d_gene: NA; j_gene: TRBJ1-5; abundance: NA; v_gene: TRBV3-1/TRBV3-2
CDR3aa: CASSLVSGNTEAFF; CDR3nt: TGTGCCAGCAGCTTAGTATCCGGGAACACTGAAGCTTTCTTT; d_gene: NA; j_gene: TRBJ1-1; abundance: NA; v_gene: TRBV7-9
CDR3aa: CASRLGTSDYGYTF; CDR3nt: TGTGCCAGCAGACTAGGGACTTCAGACTATGGCTACACCTTC; d_gene: NA; j_gene: TRBJ1-2; abundance: NA; v_gene: TRBV28
CDR3aa: CASSLGTPNQPQHF; CDR3nt: TGTGCCAGCAGCTTAGGGACACCCAATCAGCCCCAGCATTTT; d_gene: NA; j_gene: TRBJ1-5; abundance: NA; v_gene: TRBV13
CDR3aa: CASSEVGTGNGFEQYF; CDR3nt: TGTGCCAGCAGTGAAGTCGGGACAGGCAACGGGTTCGAGCAGTACTTC; d_gene: TRBD1; j_gene: TRBJ2-7; abundance: NA; v_gene: TRBV6-1
CDR3aa: CASTYNRGSNEKLFF; CDR3nt: TGTGCCAGCACCTACAACAGGGGTTCAAATGAAAAACTGTTTTTT; d_gene: TRBD1; j_gene: TRBJ1-4; abundance: NA; v_gene: TRBV28
CDR3aa: CASSDSVRGLVDTIYF; CDR3nt: TGTGCCAGCAGTGACTCAGTAAGGGGGCTAGTTGACACCATATATTTT; d_gene: TRBD1; j_gene: TRBJ1-3; abundance: NA; v_gene: TRBV6-4
CDR3aa: CASSPLRQGVGGELFF; CDR3nt: TGCGCCAGCAGCCCCCTGCGACAGGGGGTGGGCGGGGAGCTGTTTTTT; d_gene: TRBD1; j_gene: TRBJ2-2; abundance: once; v_gene: TRBV5-1
CDR3aa: CASITIGARGLVTEAFF; CDR3nt: TGTGCCAGCATTACGATTGGTGCCAGGGGGCTTGTCACTGAAGCTTTCTTT; d_gene: TRBD1; j_gene: TRBJ1-1; abundance: NA; v_gene: TRBV28
CDR3aa: CASSVGQGAFYEQYF; CDR3nt: TGTGCCAGCAGCGTAGGGCAGGGGGCCTTCTACGAGCAGTACTTC; d_gene: TRBD1; j_gene: TRBJ2-7; abundance: once; v_gene: TRBV9
CDR3aa: CASSLGRGASQATQYF; CDR3nt: TGCGCCAGCAGCTTGGGGCGGGGGGCCTCCCAGGCTACGCAGTATTTT; d_gene: TRBD2; j_gene: TRBJ2-3; abundance: NA; v_gene: TRBV5-1
CDR3aa: CASSQLARGPQETQYF; CDR3nt: TGTGCCAGCAGCCAATTAGCTAGGGGCCCCCAAGAGACCCAGTACTTC; d_gene: NA; j_gene: TRBJ2-5; abundance: NA; v_gene: TRBV3-1/TRBV3-2
CDR3aa: CASSPEDHLYEQYF; CDR3nt: TGTGCCAGCTCACCGGAGGACCACCTCTACGAGCAGTACTTC; d_gene: NA; j_gene: TRBJ2-7; abundance: NA; v_gene: TRBV18
CDR3aa: CASTTGGKETQYF; CDR3nt: TGTGCCAGCACTACAGGGGGCAAGGAGACCCAGTACTTC; d_gene: TRBD1; j_gene: TRBJ2-5; abundance: NA; v_gene: TRBV6-5
CDR3aa: CASSYSSGQGGYTF; CDR3nt: TGTGCCAGCAGTTACTCTTCGGGACAGGGGGGCTACACCTTC; d_gene: TRBD1; j_gene: TRBJ1-2; abundance: NA; v_gene: TRBV6-5
CDR3aa: CASSQEIGGQGAHGYTF; CDR3nt: TGTGCCAGCAGCCAAGAAATTGGAGGACAGGGGGCCCATGGCTACACCTTC; d_gene: TRBD1; j_gene: TRBJ1-2; abundance: NA; v_gene: TRBV4-2
CDR3aa: CASSLSGLGNQPQHF; CDR3nt: TGTGCCAGCAGTTTATCGGGACTAGGCAATCAGCCCCAGCATTTT; d_gene: NA; j_gene: TRBJ1-5; abundance: NA; v_gene: TRBV28
CDR3aa: CASSLEGVSYTF; CDR3nt: TGTGCCAGCAGCCTTGAGGGCGTTAGCTACACCTTC; d_gene: NA; j_gene: TRBJ1-2; abundance: NA; v_gene: TRBV6-6
CDR3aa: CSARQGYEQYF; CDR3nt: TGCAGTGCTAGGCAGGGCTACGAGCAGTACTTC; d_gene: NA; j_gene: TRBJ2-7; abundance: once; v_gene: TRBV20-1
CDR3aa: CASSTYRVSNYGYTF; CDR3nt: TGTGCCAGCAGCACCTACAGGGTGTCGAACTATGGCTACACCTTC; d_gene: NA; j_gene: TRBJ1-2; abundance: few; v_gene: TRBV7-2
CDR3aa: CASSPRGGTGELFF; CDR3nt: TGTGCCAGCTCACCACGCGGGGGGACCGGGGAGCTGTTTTTT; d_gene: TRBD2; j_gene: TRBJ2-2; abundance: NA; v_gene: TRBV18
CDR3aa: CASSHPPRGGAGNTIYF; CDR3nt: TGCGCCAGCAGTCATCCCCCACGAGGAGGGGCTGGAAACACCATATATTTT; d_gene: NA; j_gene: TRBJ1-3; abundance: NA; v_gene: TRBV23-1
CDR3aa: CASRLTGGAANTIYF; CDR3nt: TGTGCCAGCAGGTTAACAGGGGGCGCCGCTAACACCATATATTTT; d_gene: TRBD1; j_gene: TRBJ1-3; abundance: NA; v_gene: TRBV7-9
CDR3aa: CAWYNEKLFF; CDR3nt: TGTGCCTGGTATAATGAAAAACTGTTTTTT; d_gene: NA; j_gene: TRBJ1-4; abundance: NA; v_gene: TRBV30
CDR3aa: CASSSTAGARTEAFF; CDR3nt: TGCGCCAGCAGCTCAACGGCGGGGGCGCGGACTGAAGCTTTCTTT; d_gene: NA; j_gene: TRBJ1-1; abundance: once; v_gene: TRBV5-1
CDR3aa: CSAHYTDTQYF; CDR3nt: TGCAGCGCACATTACACAGATACGCAGTATTTT; d_gene: NA; j_gene: TRBJ2-3; abundance: once; v_gene: TRBV29-1
CDR3aa: CASSFLVDSRHQPQHF; CDR3nt: TGTGCCAGCAGTTTTCTGGTGGACAGTCGGCATCAGCCCCAGCATTTT; d_gene: NA; j_gene: TRBJ1-5; abundance: NA; v_gene: TRBV28
CDR3aa: CASGRSSNQPQHF; CDR3nt: TGTGCCAGCGGGAGGTCTAGCAATCAGCCCCAGCATTTT; d_gene: NA; j_gene: TRBJ1-5; abundance: NA; v_gene: TRBV27
CDR3aa: CASSLTSPGQGNHEQYF; CDR3nt: TGTGCCAGCTCCCTCACCTCGCCGGGACAGGGCAATCACGAGCAGTACTTC; d_gene: TRBD1; j_gene: TRBJ2-7; abundance: NA; v_gene: TRBV18
CDR3aa: CASSLSGYETQYF; CDR3nt: TGTGCCAGCAGCTTATCAGGGTACGAGACCCAGTACTTC; d_gene: NA; j_gene: TRBJ2-5; abundance: NA; v_gene: TRBV7-2
CDR3aa: CASSSRTGGAEKLFF; CDR3nt: TGTGCCAGCAGCTCCCGGACAGGGGGGGCTGAAAAACTGTTTTTT; d_gene: TRBD1; j_gene: TRBJ1-4; abundance: NA; v_gene: TRBV9